The 22 T cell receptor beta chains below all came from one sample that was sequenced in a study of blood T cell repertoires in COVID-19. Method: immunoSEQ multiplex PCR; TCRdb's copy keeps in-frame clones and lacks some. The sample shows some 220,000 clones, 85% of them seen only once. The sequenced material came from peripheral blood. The source of these receptors is a woman aged 70-85 years with COVID-19, enrolled during active disease.

This chain uses TRBV2 with TRBJ1-2, with TRBD1 as a possible D gene (6 bases). Germline assignment: CDR1 SNHLY and CDR2 FYNNEI. The CDR3 is 13 residues long. V gave up 9 bases and J gave up 8 bases, with 19 bases separating them. The CDR3 region is CARSSQGTGGYTF. In DNA, the CDR3 is TGTGCCAGAAGCAGTCAGGGGACGGGCGGCTACACCTTC.

Worth noting for this clone: A much larger clonotype is one base distant, so this may be a read error. The chain links TRBV4-1 to TRBJ2-3; a possible D gene is TRBD2 (6 bases). This CDR3 is 18 amino acids long. Germline loops: CDR1 MGHRA, CDR2 YSYEKL. The CDR3 is CAGSQPMSAGGGTDTQYF. The CDR3, as DNA: TGCGCCGGCAGCCAACCCATGTCGGCGGGCGGGGGCACAGATACGCAGTATTTT.

This chain uses TRBV29-1 with TRBJ1-2; weak D call: TRBD1 (6 bases). Germline V lookup: CDR1 SQVTM, CDR2 ANQGSEA. This CDR3 has 15 amino acids. V was cut by 4 bases and J by 0 bases, with 15 bases left in between. In DNA, the CDR3 is TGCAGCGTTGGGGGGGGCTCGGCCTCTAACTATGGCTACACCTTC. This sequence encodes CSVGGGSASNYGYTF. Looking up the rest from reference TRBV29-1 and TRBJ1-2 gives the full variable domain: SAVISQKPSRDICQRGTSLTIQCQVDSQVTMMFWYRQQPGQSLTLIATANQGSEATYESGFVIDKFPISRPNLTFSTLTVSNMSPEDSSIYLCSVGGGSASNYGYTFGSGTRLTVV.

This chain links TRBV5-6 with TRBJ2-7; D uncertain. The CDR3 extends over 12 amino acids. Germline CDR1 reads SGHDT; CDR2 reads YYEEEE. The V end was cut by 4 bases, the J end by 3 bases, with 8 bases between. This CDR3 reads CASSPVGYEQYF. CDR3 DNA sequence: TGTGCCAGCAGCCCAGTTGGCTACGAGCAGTACTTC.

CDR3 DNA sequence: TGTGCCAGTGGCCCTCGGACTAGCGGGAATGGAGATACGCAGTATTTT. Amino acids: CASGPRTSGNGDTQYF. This chain uses TRBV19 with TRBJ2-3, with TRBD2 identical over 12 bases. Per germline, CDR1 LNHDA and CDR2 SQIVND (reference sequence). The CDR3 extends over 16 amino acids. J gave up 5 bases and V 8 bases, and 11 bases lay outside the gene matches.

This clone was seen once. The chain combines TRBV27 with TRBJ1-2; D is perhaps TRBD1 (5 bases). There are 13 residues in the CDR3. Germline V gene sequence: CDR1 MNHEY, CDR2 SMNVEV (reference sequence). The V end lost 3 bases, the J end lost 8 bases, and 13 bases lay between the germline ends. CDR3 in DNA: TGTGCCAGCAGTTTGGAGCGGCGGGGCGGCTACACCTTC. Amino acids: CASSLERRGGYTF.

The V call is TRBV14, the J call TRBJ1-2; no firm D call. The CDR3 runs 15 residues. V was trimmed by 0 bases and J by 2 bases, leaving 10 bases between them. Germline V gives CDR1 SGHDN, CDR2 FVKESK. The CDR3 bases are TGTGCCAGCAGCCAAGAGGCTACGGGAAACTATGGCTACACCTTC. The encoded protein is CASSQEATGNYGYTF.

The rearrangement uses TRBV11-2 and TRBJ2-7, with TRBD1 identical over 9 bases. V gave up 6 bases and J gave up 4 bases; unmatched junction bases: 10. Per germline, CDR1 SGHAT and CDR2 FQNNGV. The CDR3 has 15 amino acids. The CDR3 loop is CASSNPGTGKYEQYF. CDR3 nucleotides: TGTGCCAGCAGTAACCCCGGGACAGGGAAATACGAGCAGTACTTC.

This chain connects TRBV7-2 to TRBJ1-2; TRBD1 matches at 9 bases. Trimming took 5 bases from V and 5 from J; bases not matched to a gene: 12. This CDR3 comprises 16 residues. Germline V gene lookup returns CDR1 SGHTA and CDR2 FQGNSA. CDR3 loop: CASSLRVGQGTYGYTF. The CDR3 DNA is TGTGCCAGCAGCCTCAGAGTAGGACAGGGGACTTATGGCTACACCTTC.

The chain carries TRBV6-5 and TRBJ2-1; 10 bases agree with TRBD1. Trimming at V came to 7 bases and at J to 4 bases, leaving 7 bases not matched to a gene. The V gene's germline CDR1 is MNHEY and CDR2 SVGAGI. CDR3 length equals 15 residues. CDR3 protein: CASNRQGAGYNEQFF. The CDR3 coding sequence is TGTGCCAGCAATCGACAGGGGGCGGGATACAATGAGCAGTTCTTC.

J is TRBJ2-1 and V is TRBV19, with D unresolved. The germline V and J ends were trimmed by 2 bases and 3 bases, with 8 bases remaining between them. The CDR3 sequence is 14 residues long. Per germline, CDR1 LNHDA and CDR2 SQIVND (reference sequence). CDR3: CASSIPPGYNEQFF. The CDR3 region has the DNA TGTGCCAGTAGTATACCCCCGGGCTACAATGAGCAGTTCTTC.

This chain joins TRBV11-3 and TRBJ2-1; the D is unclear. Deletions cut 5 bases from V and 2 bases from J, with 16 bases between. The CDR3 runs to 16 residues. The germline V gene has CDR1 SGHNT and CDR2 YENEEA. The CDR3 loop is CASSPGVWAPYNEQFF. CDR3 DNA: TGTGCCAGCAGCCCCGGCGTGTGGGCCCCCTACAATGAGCAGTTCTTC.

V and J are TRBV19 and TRBJ2-3; D perhaps matches TRBD2 (5 bases). The CDR3 runs to 16 residues. Between the trimmed V and J ends, which lost 7 bases and 0 bases, there was a span of 17 bases. Germline lookup yields CDR1 LNHDA and CDR2 SQIVND (reference sequence). CDR3 sequence reads: CASTGGLHPSTDTQYF. The CDR3 region has the DNA TGTGCCAGTACCGGAGGACTGCATCCTAGCACAGATACGCAGTATTTT.

The V call is TRBV6-2 or TRBV6-3, the J call TRBJ1-5, with 7 bases lining up with TRBD1. This CDR3 is built from 14 residues. The trim removed 4 bases at V and 6 bases at J, leaving 6 bases unmatched. CDR1 MNHEY and CDR2 SVGEGT come from the germline V gene. The CDR3: CASSWGTGAQPQHF. The CDR3 DNA reads as TGTGCCAGCAGTTGGGGCACAGGGGCTCAGCCCCAGCATTTT.

In nucleotides, the CDR3 is TGTGCCAGCGGAGTATTCGACAGTAGCTCCTACGAGCAGTACTTC. Protein product: CASGVFDSSSYEQYF. The chain has TRBV27 and TRBJ2-7, with D possibly TRBD1 on 5 matching bases. V was trimmed by 8 bases and J by 0 bases, leaving 17 bases between them. The CDR3 totals 15 residues. Germline V CDR1 and CDR2: MNHEY, SMNVEV (reference sequence).

The gene calls are TRBV11-2 and TRBJ2-2; D is unclear. The CDR3 covers 14 residues. The germline CDR1 and CDR2 sequences are SGHAT and FQNNGV. The V end lost 4 bases, the J end lost 1 base, and 7 bases lay between the germline ends. The CDR3: CASSSNRNTGELFF. The CDR3 DNA reads TGTGCCAGCAGCTCCAACAGGAACACCGGGGAGCTGTTTTTT.

The chain has TRBV4-1 and TRBJ1-1, with a possible D match to TRBD1 (5 bases). Trimming removed 0 bases from V and 1 base from J, with 12 bases in between. CDR3 length: 16 residues. CDR1 MGHRA and CDR2 YSYEKL come from the germline V gene. The CDR3 region is CASSQDIGGGNTEAFF. CDR3 DNA: TGCGCCAGCAGCCAAGATATCGGGGGGGGGAACACTGAAGCTTTCTTT.

The chain joins TRBV2 to TRBJ1-2; D might be TRBD1 (6 bases). There are 14 residues in the CDR3. Germline lookup yields CDR1 SNHLY and CDR2 FYNNEI. The germline V and J ends were trimmed by 3 bases and 7 bases, with 15 bases remaining between them. CDR3 nucleotides: TGTGCCAGCAGTGATTACAGGGAGCGAGGTGGCTACACCTTC. This gives the protein CASSDYRERGGYTF.

The chain employs TRBV7-6 and TRBJ2-3; 9 nucleotides agree with TRBD2. Germline CDR1 is SGHVS and CDR2 is FNYEAQ. The CDR3 runs 16 residues. With V trimmed by 0 bases and J by 4 bases, 5 bases remained unmatched. CDR3 sequence (DNA): TGTGCCAGCAGCTTAGCTAGCGGGAGTGTCGCAGATACGCAGTATTTT. This encodes CASSLASGSVADTQYF.

J is TRBJ1-1 and V is TRBV5-6; D not resolved. CDR1 and CDR2 (germline): SGHDT, YYEEEE. There are 14 residues in the CDR3. Trimming removed 0 bases at V and 1 base at J, with 7 bases between. CDR3: CASSLGLWNTEAFF. The CDR3 DNA reads TGTGCCAGCAGCTTGGGACTTTGGAACACTGAAGCTTTCTTT. The variable domain in full, with the rest retrieved from reference TRBV5-6 and TRBJ1-1, is DAGVTQSPTHLIKTRGQQVTLRCSPKSGHDTVSWYQQALGQGPQFIFQYYEEEERQRGNFPDRFSGHQFPNYSSELNVNALLLGDSALYLCASSLGLWNTEAFFGQGTRLTVV.

The chain has TRBV2 and TRBJ1-1; D call uncertain. Germline CDR1 is SNHLY and CDR2 is FYNNEI. The germline V and J ends were trimmed by 7 bases and 4 bases, with 10 bases remaining between them. The CDR3 totals 12 residues. CDR3 DNA sequence: TGTGCCAGCACCGGGTACGGCACTGAAGCTTTCTTT. This encodes CASTGYGTEAFF.

This chain connects TRBV6-5 to TRBJ2-5, with a weak D call TRBD2 (5 bases). The CDR3 is made up of 15 amino acids. V lost 2 bases, J lost 2 bases, and 12 bases lay in between. Looked up from germline, CDR1 is MNHEY and CDR2 is SVGAGI. CDR3: CASSYSRWEQETQYF. DNA for the CDR3: TGTGCCAGCAGTTACAGTCGTTGGGAGCAAGAGACCCAGTACTTC.